This T cell receptor (beta chain) was captured by sequencing in a study of early T cells in non-severe SARS-CoV-2 infection. At the level of the study: Unpaired chains resulted from sequencing bulk RNA of unsorted whole blood.

Germline values: CDR1 SEHNR, CDR2 FQNEAQ (reference sequence). Trimming cost V 3 bases and J 7 bases, with 12 bases left between them. This CDR3 is built from 13 residues. This clonotype has a count of ten or more. Individual cDNA molecules were tagged with unique molecular identifiers, the study reported. TCRdb fed the 5' RACE reads into MiXCR, producing one record per CDR3 protein. In the table there are tens of thousands of distinct CDR3 sequences, approximately 5% of which are singletons. The chain is built from TRBV7-9 and TRBJ1-1; tentatively, D is TRBD1 (6 bases). The sequence derives from an adult who was a healthcare worker with PCR-confirmed SARS-CoV-2 infection or an uninfected control (not recorded which). Here the sequenced sample was whole blood, taken at baseline. CDR3 nucleotide sequence: TGTGCCAGCAGCTTTCAGGGGAGGGGTGAAGCTTTCTTT. It translates to CASSFQGRGEAFF.